This TCR beta chain was sequenced during a study of CXCR3-negative and CXCR3-positive naive CD8 T cells. Study overall: TRB reads totalled about 150 million, about 1.5 +/- 0.3 million per library. Study-wide results and caveats: Higher TRB CDR3 hydrophobicity marked CXCR3-positive naive cells relative to CXCR3-negative naive cells.

The germline CDR1 and CDR2 sequences are SGHAT and FQNNGV. The CDR3 totals 15 residues. Through 5' RACE with UMI labels, the TRB cDNA libraries were prepared. One entry per CDR3 protein, without DNA, is what TCRdb gives after re-calling the 5' RACE reads. With more than 80,000 distinct CDR3 sequences in the sample, the ten largest clones hold more than 0.3%. Using triplicate sorts, 300,000 cells were collected each time from every CD8+ T cell subset. As regards this clonotype: Its antigen is unknown.

The TCR sequence derives from a human donor in good health. Some clones in this sample may be carry-over from other donors' samples. Input material: naive CXCR3+ CD8+ T cells from blood. The subset was: CD45RO-CCR7+CD27+CD95- naive CD8+ T cells expressing CXCR3 (TNR3+). The V gene is TRBV11-2, the J gene TRBJ2-7. The CDR3 spells CASSLGSSGPYEQYF.